This is a list of T cell receptor beta chains from one sample in a study of Graves' ophthalmopathy and Graves' hyperthyroidism. TCRdb analysed the multiplex PCR reads with MiXCR anew, one entry per CDR3 protein. This sample has 400,000 to 500,000 distinct CDR3 sequences, with roughly 21% found just once. Source material: peripheral blood. Every receptor here comes from a woman aged 18 to 35 with stable Graves' hyperthyroidism. CDR3s include the opening cysteine and the closing phenylalanine or tryptophan. Fields, in order: CDR3 length, V gene, clone size, J gene, D gene, CDR3 DNA, CDR3 protein. The D gene is left open where the match is weak. Size is omitted from some rows. Given values are once, few, many or a class for expanded clones.

CDR3 length: 14
V gene: TRBV7-9
clone size: many
J gene: TRBJ2-7
D gene: NA
CDR3 DNA: TGTGCCAGCAGCTTACCAGACTGGAGGGAGGAGCAGTACTTC
CDR3 protein: CASSLPDWREEQYF

CDR3 length: 14
V gene: TRBV28
clone size: many
J gene: TRBJ1-2
D gene: NA
CDR3 DNA: TGTGCCAGCACCCTTGACAGGCCGGAGTATGGCTACACCTTC
CDR3 protein: CASTLDRPEYGYTF

CDR3 length: 16
V gene: TRBV6-2/TRBV6-3
clone size: NA
J gene: TRBJ2-7
D gene: TRBD2
CDR3 DNA: TGTGCCAGCAGCCAAGGCGGACTAGAGGGATCGGAAGATCAGTACTTC
CDR3 protein: CASSQGGLEGSEDQYF

CDR3 length: 14
V gene: TRBV2
clone size: many
J gene: TRBJ2-7
D gene: TRBD2
CDR3 DNA: TGTGCCAGCAGTCCCCAGGGACTAGCGGGGGAGCAGTACTTC
CDR3 protein: CASSPQGLAGEQYF

CDR3 length: 15
V gene: TRBV2
clone size: many
J gene: TRBJ1-2
D gene: NA
CDR3 DNA: TGTGCCAGCAGGTATAGGTCAGGGGCACCCTATGGCTACACCTTC
CDR3 protein: CASRYRSGAPYGYTF

CDR3 length: 14
V gene: TRBV12-3/TRBV12-4
clone size: NA
J gene: TRBJ1-1
D gene: TRBD1
CDR3 DNA: TGTGCCAGCCGACCTTCAGGGGGGTTTACTGAAGCTTTCTTT
CDR3 protein: CASRPSGGFTEAFF

CDR3 length: 14
V gene: TRBV6-2/TRBV6-3
clone size: NA
J gene: TRBJ2-2
D gene: NA
CDR3 DNA: TGTGCCAGCAGTTACGGACAATTCACCGGGGAGCTGTTTTTT
CDR3 protein: CASSYGQFTGELFF

CDR3 length: 14
V gene: TRBV10-3
clone size: NA
J gene: TRBJ1-5
D gene: TRBD1
CDR3 DNA: TGTGCCATCAGTGACGCAGGGGGCAATCAGACCCAGCATTTT
CDR3 protein: CAISDAGGNQTQHF

CDR3 length: 15
V gene: TRBV10-3
clone size: many
J gene: TRBJ2-6
D gene: TRBD1
CDR3 DNA: TGTGCCACCTCTAACGACAGGGCCGGGGCCAACGTCCTGACTTTC
CDR3 protein: CATSNDRAGANVLTF

CDR3 length: 13
V gene: TRBV6-1
clone size: many
J gene: TRBJ1-2
D gene: NA
CDR3 DNA: TGTGCCAGCAGTCCCGGGAATAACTATGGCTACACCTTC
CDR3 protein: CASSPGNNYGYTF

CDR3 length: 12
V gene: TRBV12-3/TRBV12-4
clone size: NA
J gene: TRBJ2-7
D gene: NA
CDR3 DNA: TGTGCCAGCAGTTTTTGGCCGTACGAGCAGTACTTC
CDR3 protein: CASSFWPYEQYF

CDR3 length: 15
V gene: TRBV27
clone size: many
J gene: TRBJ2-7
D gene: TRBD2
CDR3 DNA: TGTGCCAGCAGTAGGGCCGCTAGCGGGAGTTACGAGCAGTACTTC
CDR3 protein: CASSRAASGSYEQYF

CDR3 length: 15
V gene: TRBV6-5
clone size: NA
J gene: TRBJ2-5
D gene: TRBD2
CDR3 DNA: TGTGCCAGCAGTTCGGGACTAGCGGTTCAAGAGACCCAGTACTTC
CDR3 protein: CASSSGLAVQETQYF

CDR3 length: 15
V gene: TRBV25-1
clone size: many
J gene: TRBJ2-5
D gene: NA
CDR3 DNA: TGTGCCAGCAGTGAAAGGGGCTCCCTCCAAGAGACCCAGTACTTC
CDR3 protein: CASSERGSLQETQYF

CDR3 length: 18
V gene: TRBV6-2/TRBV6-3
clone size: many
J gene: TRBJ2-4
D gene: NA
CDR3 DNA: TGTGCCAGCAGATCTCTCGGTGGACTGCGTAATTTGCATAACATTAAGTACTTC
CDR3 protein: CASRSLGGLRNLHNIKYF

CDR3 length: 16
V gene: TRBV7-3
clone size: NA
J gene: TRBJ2-2
D gene: NA
CDR3 DNA: TGTGCCAGCAGCCTCGGGACTTCTCCGAACACCGGGGAGCTGTTTTTT
CDR3 protein: CASSLGTSPNTGELFF

CDR3 length: 11
V gene: TRBV28
clone size: NA
J gene: TRBJ2-7
D gene: NA
CDR3 DNA: TGTGCCAGCGAATCCCTATACGAGCAGTACTTC
CDR3 protein: CASESLYEQYF

CDR3 length: 15
V gene: TRBV7-9
clone size: many
J gene: TRBJ2-7
D gene: NA
CDR3 DNA: TGTGCCAGCAGCTTATACACAGGCAGGGACTACGAGCAGTACTTC
CDR3 protein: CASSLYTGRDYEQYF

CDR3 length: 16
V gene: TRBV28
clone size: many
J gene: TRBJ1-1
D gene: NA
CDR3 DNA: TGTGCCAGCAGTTTATGGGTTTGGCAGATGAACACTGAAGCTTTCTTT
CDR3 protein: CASSLWVWQMNTEAFF

CDR3 length: 16
V gene: TRBV19
clone size: many
J gene: TRBJ1-5
D gene: NA
CDR3 DNA: TGTGCCAGTAGTATAAAAAAGACAGCCACTTATCAGCCCCAGCATTTT
CDR3 protein: CASSIKKTATYQPQHF

CDR3 length: 14
V gene: TRBV20-1
clone size: many
J gene: TRBJ1-5
D gene: NA
CDR3 DNA: TGCAGTGCTAGTGGTATCCGGGTAGATCAGCCCCAGCATTTT
CDR3 protein: CSASGIRVDQPQHF

CDR3 length: 13
V gene: TRBV7-2
clone size: many
J gene: TRBJ2-5
D gene: NA
CDR3 DNA: TGTGCCAGCAGCTTAGTGGGCAAAGAGACCCAGTACTTC
CDR3 protein: CASSLVGKETQYF

CDR3 length: 13
V gene: TRBV11-2
clone size: NA
J gene: TRBJ2-2
D gene: NA
CDR3 DNA: TGTGCCAGCACCTTATTTCAGGGCGGGGAGCTGTTTTTT
CDR3 protein: CASTLFQGGELFF

CDR3 length: 16
V gene: TRBV28
clone size: many
J gene: TRBJ1-5
D gene: NA
CDR3 DNA: TGTGCCAGCAGTTTACGGGCGCGGGCGGGGATGAAGCCCCAGCATTTT
CDR3 protein: CASSLRARAGMKPQHF

CDR3 length: 14
V gene: TRBV19
clone size: many
J gene: TRBJ2-7
D gene: NA
CDR3 DNA: TGTGCCAGTAGTTTCCAGGGACCGGGCTACGAGCAGTACTTC
CDR3 protein: CASSFQGPGYEQYF

CDR3 length: 12
V gene: TRBV2
clone size: many
J gene: TRBJ2-7
D gene: NA
CDR3 DNA: TGTGCCAGCAAGGAACACCGGGAGGAGCAGTACTTC
CDR3 protein: CASKEHREEQYF

CDR3 length: 11
V gene: TRBV30
clone size: few
J gene: TRBJ1-1
D gene: NA
CDR3 DNA: TGTGCCTGGAGCGCCCAACTAGAAGCTTTCTTT
CDR3 protein: CAWSAQLEAFF

CDR3 length: 12
V gene: TRBV30
clone size: many
J gene: TRBJ2-7
D gene: TRBD1
CDR3 DNA: TGTGCCTGGGGGGACAGCACCTACGAGCAGTACTTC
CDR3 protein: CAWGDSTYEQYF

CDR3 length: 13
V gene: TRBV4-2
clone size: many
J gene: TRBJ1-1
D gene: NA
CDR3 DNA: TGTGCCAGCAGCAGCCAGATGGGCTCTGAAGCTTTCTTT
CDR3 protein: CASSSQMGSEAFF

CDR3 length: 12
V gene: TRBV29-1
clone size: NA
J gene: TRBJ1-2
D gene: NA
CDR3 DNA: TGCAGCGTTGTGGGAGGGGCCTATGGCTACACCTTC
CDR3 protein: CSVVGGAYGYTF

CDR3 length: 15
V gene: TRBV19
clone size: NA
J gene: TRBJ1-5
D gene: NA
CDR3 DNA: TGTGCCAGTAGTCTCCAGGCAGCGTCGGATCAGCCCCAGCATTTT
CDR3 protein: CASSLQAASDQPQHF

CDR3 length: 16
V gene: TRBV5-1
clone size: few
J gene: TRBJ2-2
D gene: TRBD1
CDR3 DNA: TGCGCCAGCTTGGAGGGGTTGGACAGGGGCACCGGGGAGCTGTTTTTT
CDR3 protein: CASLEGLDRGTGELFF

CDR3 length: 14
V gene: TRBV20-1
clone size: many
J gene: TRBJ2-7
D gene: TRBD2
CDR3 DNA: TGCAGTGCCCAAATGGCTAGCGGGAGCTACGAGCAGTACTTC
CDR3 protein: CSAQMASGSYEQYF

CDR3 length: 12
V gene: TRBV12-3/TRBV12-4
clone size: NA
J gene: TRBJ1-1
D gene: NA
CDR3 DNA: TGTGCCAGCAGTCACATACGGGTTGAAGCTTTCTTT
CDR3 protein: CASSHIRVEAFF

CDR3 length: 18
V gene: TRBV6-5
clone size: many
J gene: TRBJ2-5
D gene: TRBD2
CDR3 DNA: TGTGCCAGCAGTCCCCCGGGACTAGCGGGAGCTCTCCAAGAGACCCAGTACTTC
CDR3 protein: CASSPPGLAGALQETQYF

CDR3 length: 15
V gene: TRBV19
clone size: many
J gene: TRBJ2-5
D gene: TRBD2
CDR3 DNA: TGTGCCAGTTCGCCCTGGGGAGGGCTCCAAGAGACCCAGTACTTC
CDR3 protein: CASSPWGGLQETQYF